This T cell receptor (beta chain) stems from a study of blood T cell repertoires in COVID-19. In the study overall: COVID-19 samples, acute and convalescent, were from the United States, Italy and Spain. T cells, B-cell-depleted T cells, or PBMCs supplied cDNA or gDNA.

In terms of age and location, participants ranged from roughly 18 to 95 years and lived in about two dozen US areas. In the original processing: Reference gene primers were amplified, and this amplification served to estimate nucleated cell counts. Here immunoSEQ multiplex PCR was the method, and the copy in TCRdb shows in-frame clones only, minus some. Clonal size and the V and J genes are those of that table, whereas D and trimming came from the DNA. The repertoire holds some 240,000 clones, about 88% seen once, with around 3.9% in the top ten. The germline gives CDR1 MNHEY, CDR2 SVGAGI. CDR3 length: 15 amino acids. Trimming took off 7 bases at V and 4 bases at J, with 16 bases between the two ends.

The chain employs TRBV6-5 and TRBJ2-2; D is possibly TRBD2 (5 bases). The sequenced sample was PBMCs or T cells enriched from blood (not recorded which). The clonotype originates from a man younger than 45 with acute COVID-19. CDR3 sequence (DNA): TGTGCCAGCACCACGCCTCTAGCAACCACCGGGGAGCTGTTTTTT. Amino acids: CASTTPLATTGELFF.